This T cell receptor beta chain was sequenced in a study of blood T cell repertoires in COVID-19. The germline V gene has CDR1 SGHDN and CDR2 FVKESK. The CDR3 has 16 residues. V was clipped by 2 bases and J by 4 bases; unmatched bases: 7. Assay used: immunoSEQ multiplex PCR; TCRdb lists only in-frame clones, some missing. The data show 210,000 or so clones, 80% seen once. The source material was PBMCs or T cells enriched from blood (not recorded which). The source is a man aged 25-45 years with acute COVID-19. This sequence joins TRBV14 and TRBJ2-5, with 10 bases identical to TRBD2. This chain's CDR3 is CASSQRKAGGLETQYF. Here the CDR3 DNA reads TGTGCCAGCAGCCAAAGAAAAGCGGGGGGGCTAGAGACCCAGTACTTC.